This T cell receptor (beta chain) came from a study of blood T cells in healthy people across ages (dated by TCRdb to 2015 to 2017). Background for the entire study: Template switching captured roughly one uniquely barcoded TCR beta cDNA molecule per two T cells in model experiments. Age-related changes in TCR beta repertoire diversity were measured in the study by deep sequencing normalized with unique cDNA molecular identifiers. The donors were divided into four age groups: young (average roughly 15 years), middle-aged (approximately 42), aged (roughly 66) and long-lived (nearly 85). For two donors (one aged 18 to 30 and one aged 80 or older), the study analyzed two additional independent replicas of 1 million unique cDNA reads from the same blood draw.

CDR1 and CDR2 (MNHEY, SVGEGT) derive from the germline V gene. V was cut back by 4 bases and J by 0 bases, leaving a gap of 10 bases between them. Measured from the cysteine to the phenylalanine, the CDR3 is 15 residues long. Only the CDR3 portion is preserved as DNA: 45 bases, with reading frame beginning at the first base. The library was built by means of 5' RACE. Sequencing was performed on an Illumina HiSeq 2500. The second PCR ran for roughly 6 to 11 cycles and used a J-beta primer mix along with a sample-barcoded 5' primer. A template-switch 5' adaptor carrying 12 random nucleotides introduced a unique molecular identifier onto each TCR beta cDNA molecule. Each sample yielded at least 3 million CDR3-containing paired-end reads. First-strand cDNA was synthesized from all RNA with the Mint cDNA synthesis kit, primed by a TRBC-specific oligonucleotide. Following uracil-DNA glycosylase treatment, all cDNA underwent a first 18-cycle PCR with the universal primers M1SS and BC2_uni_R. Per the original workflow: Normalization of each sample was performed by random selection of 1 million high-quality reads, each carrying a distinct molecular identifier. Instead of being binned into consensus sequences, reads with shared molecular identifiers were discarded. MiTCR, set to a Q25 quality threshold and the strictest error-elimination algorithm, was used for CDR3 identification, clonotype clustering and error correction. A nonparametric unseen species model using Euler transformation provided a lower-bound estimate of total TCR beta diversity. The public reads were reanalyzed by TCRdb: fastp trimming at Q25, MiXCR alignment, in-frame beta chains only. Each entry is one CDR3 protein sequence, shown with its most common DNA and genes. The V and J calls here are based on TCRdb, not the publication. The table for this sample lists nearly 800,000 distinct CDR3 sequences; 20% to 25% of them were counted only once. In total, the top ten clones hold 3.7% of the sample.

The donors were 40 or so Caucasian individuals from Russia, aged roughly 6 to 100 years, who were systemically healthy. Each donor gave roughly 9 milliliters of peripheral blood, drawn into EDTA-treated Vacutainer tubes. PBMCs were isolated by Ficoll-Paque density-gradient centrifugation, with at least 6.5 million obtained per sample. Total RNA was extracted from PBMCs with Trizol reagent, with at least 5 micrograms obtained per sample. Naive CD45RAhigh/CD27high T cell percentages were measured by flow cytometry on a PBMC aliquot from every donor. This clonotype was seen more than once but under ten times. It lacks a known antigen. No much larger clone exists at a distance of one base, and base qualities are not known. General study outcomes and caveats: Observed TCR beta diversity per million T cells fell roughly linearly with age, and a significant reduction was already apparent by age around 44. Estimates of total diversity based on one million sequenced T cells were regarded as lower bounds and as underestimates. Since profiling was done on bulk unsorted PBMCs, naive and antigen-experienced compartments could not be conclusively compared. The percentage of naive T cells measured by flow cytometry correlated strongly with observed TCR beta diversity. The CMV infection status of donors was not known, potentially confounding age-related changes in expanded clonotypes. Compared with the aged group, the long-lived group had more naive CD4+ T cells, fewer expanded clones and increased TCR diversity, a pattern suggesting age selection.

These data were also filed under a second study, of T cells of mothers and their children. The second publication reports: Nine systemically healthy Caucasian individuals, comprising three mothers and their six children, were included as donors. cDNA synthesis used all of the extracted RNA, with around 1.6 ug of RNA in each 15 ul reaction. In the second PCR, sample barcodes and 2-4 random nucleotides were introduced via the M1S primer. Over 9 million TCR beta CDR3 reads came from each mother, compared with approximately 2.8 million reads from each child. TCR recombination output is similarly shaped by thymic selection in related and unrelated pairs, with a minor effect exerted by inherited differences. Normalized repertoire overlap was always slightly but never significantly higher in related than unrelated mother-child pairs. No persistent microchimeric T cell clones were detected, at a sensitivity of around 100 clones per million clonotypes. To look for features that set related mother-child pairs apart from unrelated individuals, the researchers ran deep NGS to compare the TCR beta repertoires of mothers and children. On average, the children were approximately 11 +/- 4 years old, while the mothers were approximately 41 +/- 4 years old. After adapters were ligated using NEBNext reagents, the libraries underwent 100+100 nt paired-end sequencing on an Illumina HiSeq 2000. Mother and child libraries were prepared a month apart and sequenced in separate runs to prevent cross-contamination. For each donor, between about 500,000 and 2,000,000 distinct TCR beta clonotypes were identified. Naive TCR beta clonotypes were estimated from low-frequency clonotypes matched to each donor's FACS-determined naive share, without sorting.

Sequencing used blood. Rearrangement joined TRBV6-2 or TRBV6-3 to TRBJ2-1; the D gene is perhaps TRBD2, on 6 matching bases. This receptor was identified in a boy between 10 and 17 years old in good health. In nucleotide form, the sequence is TGTGCCAGCAGTTTAGCGGATAGCTCCTACAATGAGCAGTTCTTC. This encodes CASSLADSSYNEQFF.